The clone carrying this T cell receptor (beta chain) was seen a few times. Germline assignment: CDR1 SGHRS and CDR2 YFSETQ. The length of the CDR3 is 14 residues. The data are from a study of blood T cells in healthy people across ages. A second PCR, run for about 7 to 11 cycles, used a sample-barcoded 5' primer plus a J-beta primer mix. Each of the cDNA molecules was tagged by a template-switch adaptor with 12 random nucleotides. TCRdb reanalysed the 5' RACE reads using MiXCR and keeps one entry per CDR3 protein. The sample contains 920,000 or so distinct CDR3 sequences, 45% of which appear only once. Isolation recovered at least 6 million PBMCs from every sample.

Sequencing was carried out using blood. The chain joins TRBV5-1 to TRBJ2-5; TRBD1 matches 7 bases. The closer fit of TRBJ2-7 to the DNA end suggests the J call may be wrong. The sequence came from a woman aged 55-70 years in good health. Here the CDR3 DNA reads TGCGCCAGCAGCTTGAAAGGGGGCCGAAACGAGCAGTACTTC. This gives the protein CASSLKGGRNEQYF.